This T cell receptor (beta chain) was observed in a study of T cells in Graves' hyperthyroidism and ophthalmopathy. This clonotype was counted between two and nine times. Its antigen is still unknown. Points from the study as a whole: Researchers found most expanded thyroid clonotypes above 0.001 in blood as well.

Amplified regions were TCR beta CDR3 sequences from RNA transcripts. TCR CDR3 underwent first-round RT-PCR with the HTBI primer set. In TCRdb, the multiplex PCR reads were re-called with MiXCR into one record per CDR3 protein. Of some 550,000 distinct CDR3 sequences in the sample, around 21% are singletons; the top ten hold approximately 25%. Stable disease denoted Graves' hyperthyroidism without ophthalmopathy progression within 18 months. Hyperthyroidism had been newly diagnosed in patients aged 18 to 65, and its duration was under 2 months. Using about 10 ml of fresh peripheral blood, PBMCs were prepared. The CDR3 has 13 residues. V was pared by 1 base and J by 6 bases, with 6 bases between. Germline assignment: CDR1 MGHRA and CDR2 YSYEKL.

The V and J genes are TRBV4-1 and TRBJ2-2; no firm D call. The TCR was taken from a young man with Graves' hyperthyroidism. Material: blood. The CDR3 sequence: CASSQVSAGELFF. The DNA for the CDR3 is TGCGCCAGCAGCCAAGTGTCGGCCGGGGAGCTGTTTTTT.